This TCR beta chain was identified in a study of neoadjuvant anti-PD-1 for oral cavity cancer. Profiled with immunoSEQ multiplex PCR; TCRdb holds only in-frame clones, not every one. This sample has approximately 67,000 clones, with around 88% found just once. In its sample, this clone was seen once. CDR1 is SEHNR and CDR2 is FQNEAQ in the germline V gene (reference sequence). This CDR3 has 14 amino acids. V was cut by 5 bases and J by 6 bases, with 14 bases left in between. The rearrangement uses TRBV7-9 and TRBJ1-5; TRBD1 might be the D (5 bases). This sequence was found in a person aged 35-79 years with oral cavity squamous cell carcinoma. The sequencing here drew on PBMCs, taken before nivolumab (anti-PD-1) treatment. The CDR3 DNA reads TGTGCCAGCAGCCTGAGTGAAGGGGTTCAGCCCCAGCATTTT. Its protein is CASSLSEGVQPQHF.